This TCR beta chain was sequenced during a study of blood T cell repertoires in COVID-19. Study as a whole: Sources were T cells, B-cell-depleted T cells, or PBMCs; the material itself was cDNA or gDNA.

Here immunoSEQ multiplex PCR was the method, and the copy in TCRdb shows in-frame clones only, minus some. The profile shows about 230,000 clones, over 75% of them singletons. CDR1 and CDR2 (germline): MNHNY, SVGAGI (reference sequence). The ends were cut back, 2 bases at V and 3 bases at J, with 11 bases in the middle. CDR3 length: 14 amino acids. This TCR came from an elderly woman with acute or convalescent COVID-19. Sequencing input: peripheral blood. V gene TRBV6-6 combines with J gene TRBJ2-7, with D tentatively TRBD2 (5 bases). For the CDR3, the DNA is TGTGCCAGCAGTTACGAGGGCAGGAGCTACGAGCAGTACTTC. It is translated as CASSYEGRSYEQYF.